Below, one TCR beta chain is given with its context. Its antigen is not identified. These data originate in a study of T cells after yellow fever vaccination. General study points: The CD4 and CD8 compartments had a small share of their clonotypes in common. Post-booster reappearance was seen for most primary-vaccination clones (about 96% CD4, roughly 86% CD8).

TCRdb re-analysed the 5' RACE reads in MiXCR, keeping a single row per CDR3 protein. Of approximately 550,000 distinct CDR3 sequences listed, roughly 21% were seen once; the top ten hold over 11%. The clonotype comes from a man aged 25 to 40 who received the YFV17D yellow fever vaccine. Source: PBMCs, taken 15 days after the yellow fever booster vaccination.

Written as DNA, the CDR3 is TGTGCCAGCACCCGAGCGCGTTTGGACACCGGGGAGCTGTTTTTT. Translated, it gives CASTRARLDTGELFF. This chain uses TRBV12-3 or TRBV12-4 with TRBJ2-2; D is unresolved. CDR3 length: 15 amino acids. The V end was cut by 7 bases, the J end by 3 bases, with 15 bases between.